The present TCR beta chain was sequenced within a study of shared clonotypes between healthy human individuals. Whole-study context: With ages of 18 to 49, the donors were two women and a few men.

The genomic DNA of each subset was split evenly across several immunoSEQ plates. Some clones are missing from TCRdb's copy, which holds only in-frame ones; the method was immunoSEQ multiplex PCR. Of roughly 700,000 clones listed, around 74% are singletons. General study findings and limits: Non-shared clonotypes had lower generation probabilities than clonotypes shared by all four sorted-subset donors.

Worth noting for this clone: Its antigen is undetermined.

The sequencing input was memory CD4+ T cells sorted from blood. Documented subset: CD45RA-negative fraction. This receptor was taken from a woman aged 30 to 39 in good health.

The CDR3 DNA reads TGTGCCAGTAGTATTCTCAGGGGTAGCGGGATCTACAATGAGCAGTTCTTC. It specifies CASSILRGSGIYNEQFF. The chain employs TRBV19 and TRBJ2-1; 8 bases align to TRBD2. With V trimmed by 3 bases and J by 3 bases, 10 bases remained unmatched. This CDR3 has 17 amino acids. The germline CDR1 and CDR2 sequences are LNHDA and SQIVND (reference sequence).